A selection of T cell receptor beta chains follows, all from one sample in a study of beta chain features in type 1 diabetes. TCRdb keeps only in-frame clones here, not all; method: immunoSEQ multiplex PCR. The table includes some 280,000 clones, approximately 15% detected once. The sample was naive CD4+ T cells from blood. The source is a man aged 30 to 39 with type 1 diabetes. Each CDR3 is given without its conserved first and last residue.

13 TRBV11-2 ASSLEGQGIYEQY
11 TRBV7-9 ASSYRGSYEQY
12 TRBV5-6 ASSFSNTLWEAF
11 TRBV5-1 ASKLATYNEQF
12 TRBV4-3 ASSQVDRAYGYT
13 TRBV5-1 ASSLGTGQSYEQY
9 TRBV28 ASSPEGPQH
14 TRBV5-1 ASSGRLTGDVYGYT
12 TRBV29-1 SVLRKNMNTEAF
10 TRBV7-6 ASSPQEGPAF
15 TRBV18 ASSPAQWAGGFYEQY
12 TRBV2 ASSEGGLTNEQF
14 TRBV4-1 ASSRRGSGRTYEQY
13 TRBV5-1 ASSLERVPYNEQF
11 TRBV5-1 ASSLEGSHEQY
12 TRBV30 AWSPFTGTDTQY
9 TRBV13 ASSAGREVY
11 TRBV19 ASRRGGPGEQF
10 TRBV29-1 SVAGQNYGYT
13 TRBV27 ASSKIAGAGDEQY
10 TRBV6-6 ATFGEGETQY
12 TRBV28 ASRTGTGFYEQY
13 TRBV10-3 AISAQERREYEQY
14 TRBV7-9 ASSLGGSGRGNEQY
12 TRBV28 ASSTQRNTGELF
13 TRBV5-1 NWRGGFYSNQPQH
11 TRBV5-4 ASSLETANGYT
12 TRBV18 ASSAGQGVTEQF
15 TRBV9 ASSVGGTGGRQETQY
13 TRBV5-4 ASSLKAGGQETQY
12 TRBV2 ASSLTSGTDEQF
11 TRBV5-1 ASSQEDTDTQY
17 TRBV9 ASSVAFGTGAIRDQPQH
12 TRBV28 ASRSSGSTGEQY
13 TRBV5-1 ASSRLAGGGNEQF
12 TRBV19 ASSISGEGAGYT
11 TRBV30 AWSVLTSHEQF
12 TRBV5-1 ASSFGGSTDTQY
12 TRBV6-5 ASSTWDSLNEQY
13 TRBV2 ASSVLWQGTDTQY
10 TRBV29-1 SVDGQNTEAF
13 TRBV7-2 ASSFWTSVSYEQY
12 TRBV5-6 ASSETASNYGYT
14 TRBV9 ASSPTGTGYTGELF
17 TRBV15 ATSGLPGQARSGANVLT
14 TRBV18 ASSITGVPGANVLT
11 TRBV10-3 AITGTGGNEQY
12 TRBV6-5 ASSGTATNEKLF
13 TRBV7-2 ASSLSGSLYNEQF
12 TRBV29-1 SVAGTSGSYEQY
11 TRBV9 ASTSGTIDEQF
12 TRBV28 ASSLTGSPYEQY
12 TRBV5-4 ASSQGQGTTEAF